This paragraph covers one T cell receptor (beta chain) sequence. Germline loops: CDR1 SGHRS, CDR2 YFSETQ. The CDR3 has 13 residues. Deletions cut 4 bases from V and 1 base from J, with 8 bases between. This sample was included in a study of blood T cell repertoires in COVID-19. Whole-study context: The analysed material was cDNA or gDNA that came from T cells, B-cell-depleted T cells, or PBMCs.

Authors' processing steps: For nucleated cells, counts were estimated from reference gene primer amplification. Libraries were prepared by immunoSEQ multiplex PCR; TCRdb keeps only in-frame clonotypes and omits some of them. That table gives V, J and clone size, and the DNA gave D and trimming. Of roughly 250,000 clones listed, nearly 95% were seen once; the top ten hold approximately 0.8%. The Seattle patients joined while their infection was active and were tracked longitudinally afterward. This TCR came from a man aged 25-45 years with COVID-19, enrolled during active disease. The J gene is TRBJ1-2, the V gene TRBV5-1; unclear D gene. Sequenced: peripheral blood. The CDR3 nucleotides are TGCGCCAGCAGCCCCTACAGTAACTATGGCTACACCTTC. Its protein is CASSPYSNYGYTF. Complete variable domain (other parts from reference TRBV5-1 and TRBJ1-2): KAGVTQTPRYLIKTRGQQVTLSCSPISGHRSVSWYQQTPGQGLQFLFEYFSETQRNKGNFPGRFSGRQFSNSRSEMNVSTLELGDSALYLCASSPYSNYGYTFGSGTRLTVV.